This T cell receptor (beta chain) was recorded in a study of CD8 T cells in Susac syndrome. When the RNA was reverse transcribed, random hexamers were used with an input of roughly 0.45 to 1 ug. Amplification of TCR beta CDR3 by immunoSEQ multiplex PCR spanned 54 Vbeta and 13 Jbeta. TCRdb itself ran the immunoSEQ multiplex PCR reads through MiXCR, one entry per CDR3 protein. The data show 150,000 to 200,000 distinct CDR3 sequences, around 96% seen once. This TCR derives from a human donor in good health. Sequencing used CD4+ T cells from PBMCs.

CDR3 coding DNA: TGCAGCGCGCCGACTAGCGGGATAGGGACAGATACGCAGTATTTT. It yields the protein CSAPTSGIGTDTQYF. The chain uses TRBV29-1 and TRBJ2-3; 11 bases fit TRBD2. Trimming removed 7 bases from V and 3 bases from J; junction bases left unmatched: 9. CDR3 length: 15 residues. From germline, CDR1 is SQVTM and CDR2 ANQGSEA.